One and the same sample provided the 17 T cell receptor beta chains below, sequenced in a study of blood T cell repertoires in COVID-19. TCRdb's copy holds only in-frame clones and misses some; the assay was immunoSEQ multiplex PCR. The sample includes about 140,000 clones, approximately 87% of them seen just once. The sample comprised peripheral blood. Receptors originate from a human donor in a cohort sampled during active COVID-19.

CDR3 region: CATSRDVGSGNTIYF. The CDR3 coding sequence is TGTGCCACCAGCAGAGATGTAGGGAGTGGAAACACCATATATTTT. This rearrangement joins TRBV15 to TRBJ1-3; D remains ambiguous. V was pared by 0 bases and J by 3 bases, with 9 bases between. The CDR3 sequence is 15 residues long. Germline-derived CDR1 and CDR2 are LNHNV and YYDKDF (reference sequence).

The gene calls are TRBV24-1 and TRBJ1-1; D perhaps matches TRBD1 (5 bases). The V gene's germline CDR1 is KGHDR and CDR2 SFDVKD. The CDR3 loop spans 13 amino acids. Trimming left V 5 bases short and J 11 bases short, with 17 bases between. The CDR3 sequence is CATSAAGRVGAFF. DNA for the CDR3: TGTGCCACCAGTGCCGCTGGCAGGGTGGGGGCTTTCTTT.

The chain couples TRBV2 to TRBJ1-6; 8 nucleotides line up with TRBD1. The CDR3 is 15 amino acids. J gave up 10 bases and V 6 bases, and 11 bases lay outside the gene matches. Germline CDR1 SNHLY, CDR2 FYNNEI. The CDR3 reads CASRGGGQGESPLHF. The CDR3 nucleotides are TGTGCCAGCAGGGGGGGCGGACAGGGCGAATCACCCCTCCACTTT.

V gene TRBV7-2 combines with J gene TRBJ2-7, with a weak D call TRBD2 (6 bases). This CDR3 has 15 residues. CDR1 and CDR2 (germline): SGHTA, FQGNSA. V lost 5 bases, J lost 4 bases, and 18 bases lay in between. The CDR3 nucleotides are TGTGCCAGCAGCCGGGGGAGCCAGGGCCTGTACGAGCAGTACGTC. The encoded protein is CASSRGSQGLYEQYV.

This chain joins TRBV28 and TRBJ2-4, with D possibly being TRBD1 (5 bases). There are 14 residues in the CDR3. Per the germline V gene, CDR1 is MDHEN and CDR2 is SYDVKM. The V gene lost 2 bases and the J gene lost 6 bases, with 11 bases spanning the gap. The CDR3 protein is CASSLTGVLNIQYF. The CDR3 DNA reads TGTGCCAGCAGTTTAACAGGAGTTTTAAACATTCAGTACTTC. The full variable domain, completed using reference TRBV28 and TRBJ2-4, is DVKVTQSSRYLVKRTGEKVFLECVQDMDHENMFWYRQDPGLGLRLIYFSYDVKMKEKGDIPEGYSVSREKKERFSLILESASTNQTSMYLCASSLTGVLNIQYFGAGTRLSVL.

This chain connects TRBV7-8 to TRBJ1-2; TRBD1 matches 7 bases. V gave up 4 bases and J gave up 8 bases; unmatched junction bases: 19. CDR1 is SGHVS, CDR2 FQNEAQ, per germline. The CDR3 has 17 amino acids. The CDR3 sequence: CASSSLPDRALTEGYTF. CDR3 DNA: TGTGCCAGCAGCTCCCTCCCCGACAGGGCATTAACGGAGGGCTACACCTTC.

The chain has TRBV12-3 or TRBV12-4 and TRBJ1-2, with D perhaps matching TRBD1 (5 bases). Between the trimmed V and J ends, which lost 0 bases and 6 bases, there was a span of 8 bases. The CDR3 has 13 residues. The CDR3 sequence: CASSLAQGDGYTF. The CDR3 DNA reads TGTGCCAGCAGTTTAGCCCAGGGTGATGGCTACACCTTC.

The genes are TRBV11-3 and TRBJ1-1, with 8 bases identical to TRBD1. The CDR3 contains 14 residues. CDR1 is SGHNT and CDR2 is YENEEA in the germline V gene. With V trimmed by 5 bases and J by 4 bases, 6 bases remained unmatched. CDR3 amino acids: CASSRLDRATEAFF. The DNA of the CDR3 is TGTGCCAGCAGCCGCCTGGACAGGGCCACTGAAGCTTTCTTT.

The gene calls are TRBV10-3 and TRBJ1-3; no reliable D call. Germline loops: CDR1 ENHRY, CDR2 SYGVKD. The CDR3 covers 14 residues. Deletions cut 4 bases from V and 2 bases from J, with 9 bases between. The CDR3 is CAISVVGAGNTIYF. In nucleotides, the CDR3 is TGTGCCATCAGTGTCGTGGGAGCTGGAAACACCATATATTTT.

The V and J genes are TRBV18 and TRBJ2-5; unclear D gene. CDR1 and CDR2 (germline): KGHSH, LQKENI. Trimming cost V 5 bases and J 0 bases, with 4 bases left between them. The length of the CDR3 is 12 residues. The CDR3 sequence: CASSSNQETQYF. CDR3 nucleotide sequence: TGTGCCAGCTCATCCAACCAAGAGACCCAGTACTTC.

DNA for the CDR3: TGCGCCAGCAGTGGGGACAGGGGGATAACTGAAGCTTTCTTT. Translated, it gives CASSGDRGITEAFF. V gene TRBV10-2 combines with J gene TRBJ1-1, with TRBD1 matching 11 bases. CDR1 is WSHSY and CDR2 is SAAADI in the germline V gene. The CDR3 consists of 14 residues. Trimming at V came to 4 bases and at J to 5 bases, leaving 3 bases not matched to a gene.

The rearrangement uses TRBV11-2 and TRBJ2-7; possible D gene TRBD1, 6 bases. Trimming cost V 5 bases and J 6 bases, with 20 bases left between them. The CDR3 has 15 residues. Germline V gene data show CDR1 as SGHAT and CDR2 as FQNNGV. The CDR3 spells CASSTLAAGVGEQYF. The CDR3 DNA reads TGTGCCAGCAGCACCTTAGCCGCAGGGGTCGGCGAGCAGTACTTC.

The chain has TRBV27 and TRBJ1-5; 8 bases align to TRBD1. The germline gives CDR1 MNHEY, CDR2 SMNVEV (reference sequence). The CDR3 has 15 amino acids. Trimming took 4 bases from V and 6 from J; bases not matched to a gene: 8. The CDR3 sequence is CASSSLDRGAQPQHF. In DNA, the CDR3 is TGTGCCAGCAGTTCACTTGACAGGGGAGCTCAGCCCCAGCATTTT.

The CDR3 loop is CAVSGPGGHGELFF. The CDR3 DNA sequence: TGTGCCGTAAGCGGGCCAGGGGGCCACGGGGAGCTGTTTTTT. The chain is built from TRBV25-1 and TRBJ2-2; TRBD1 agrees at 8 bases. J was trimmed by 7 bases and V by 11 bases; bases with no gene match: 12. Germline lookup yields CDR1 MGHDK and CDR2 SYGVNS. The CDR3 runs to 14 residues.

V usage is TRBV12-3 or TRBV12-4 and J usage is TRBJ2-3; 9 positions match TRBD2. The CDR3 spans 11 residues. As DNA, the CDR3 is TGTGCGGGCGGGAGGGGGTATACGCAGTATTTT. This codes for CAGGRGYTQYF.

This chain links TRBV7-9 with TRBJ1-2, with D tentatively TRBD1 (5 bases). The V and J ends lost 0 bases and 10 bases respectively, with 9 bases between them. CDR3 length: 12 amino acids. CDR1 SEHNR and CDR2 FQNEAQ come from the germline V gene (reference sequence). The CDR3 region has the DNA TGTGCCAGCAGCTTAGCAGGGGTTGACTACACCTTC. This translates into CASSLAGVDYTF.

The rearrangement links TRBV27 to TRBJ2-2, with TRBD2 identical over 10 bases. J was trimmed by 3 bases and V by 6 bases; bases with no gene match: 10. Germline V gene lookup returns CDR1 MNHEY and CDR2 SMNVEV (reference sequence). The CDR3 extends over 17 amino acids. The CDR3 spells CASRRRASGSYTGELFF. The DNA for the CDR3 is TGTGCCAGCAGACGCCGCGCTAGCGGGAGTTACACCGGGGAGCTGTTTTTT.